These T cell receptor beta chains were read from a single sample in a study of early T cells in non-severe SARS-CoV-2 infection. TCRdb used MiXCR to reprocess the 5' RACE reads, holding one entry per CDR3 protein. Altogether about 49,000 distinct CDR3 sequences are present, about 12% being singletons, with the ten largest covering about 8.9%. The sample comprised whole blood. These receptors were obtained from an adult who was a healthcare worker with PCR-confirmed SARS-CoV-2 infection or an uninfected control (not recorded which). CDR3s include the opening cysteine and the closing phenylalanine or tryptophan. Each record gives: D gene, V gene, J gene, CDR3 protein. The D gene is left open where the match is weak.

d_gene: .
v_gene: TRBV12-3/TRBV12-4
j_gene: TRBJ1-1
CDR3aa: CASSLRGPANTEAFF

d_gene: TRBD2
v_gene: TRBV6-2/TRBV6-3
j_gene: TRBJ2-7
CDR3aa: CASSYIAGGPYEQYF

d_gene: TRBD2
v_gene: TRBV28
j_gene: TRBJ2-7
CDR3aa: CASSFLAENTYEQYF

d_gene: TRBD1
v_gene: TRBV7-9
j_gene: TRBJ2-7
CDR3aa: CASSLGLGQAISTDYEQYF

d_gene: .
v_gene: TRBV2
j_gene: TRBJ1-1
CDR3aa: CASSVFPNTEAFF

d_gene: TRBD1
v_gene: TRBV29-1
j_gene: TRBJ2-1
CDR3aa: CSVTGTVRNEQFF

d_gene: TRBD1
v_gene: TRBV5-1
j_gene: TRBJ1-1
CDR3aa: CASSPRGTGTEAFF

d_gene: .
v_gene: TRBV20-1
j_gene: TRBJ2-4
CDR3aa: CSARDRGAKNIQYF

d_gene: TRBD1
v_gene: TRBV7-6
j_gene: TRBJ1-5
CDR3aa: CASSSDRAGNQPQHF

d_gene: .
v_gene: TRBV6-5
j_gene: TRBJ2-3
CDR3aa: CASSRKDTQYF

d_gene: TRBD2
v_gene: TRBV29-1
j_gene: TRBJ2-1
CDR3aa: CRALAGQYNEQFF

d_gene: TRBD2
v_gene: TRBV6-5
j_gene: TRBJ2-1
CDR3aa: CASTPAGVHNEQFF

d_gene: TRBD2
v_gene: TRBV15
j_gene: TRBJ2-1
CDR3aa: CATSRDPVVSGVGDEQFF

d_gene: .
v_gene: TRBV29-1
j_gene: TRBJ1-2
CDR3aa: CSVRGSGGYTF

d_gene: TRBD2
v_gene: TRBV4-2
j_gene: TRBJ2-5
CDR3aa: CASSQEGSGGPRETQYF

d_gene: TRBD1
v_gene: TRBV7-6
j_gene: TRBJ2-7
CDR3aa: CASSLGGTAYEQYF

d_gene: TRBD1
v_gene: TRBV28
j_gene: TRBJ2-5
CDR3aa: CASRRDSPQETQYF

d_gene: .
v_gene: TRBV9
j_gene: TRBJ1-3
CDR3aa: CASSPHGAGSGNTIYF

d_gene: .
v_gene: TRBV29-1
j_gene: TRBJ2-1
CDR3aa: CSLPRGNEQFF

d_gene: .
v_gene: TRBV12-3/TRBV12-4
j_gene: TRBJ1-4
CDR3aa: CASSLTKSEKLFF